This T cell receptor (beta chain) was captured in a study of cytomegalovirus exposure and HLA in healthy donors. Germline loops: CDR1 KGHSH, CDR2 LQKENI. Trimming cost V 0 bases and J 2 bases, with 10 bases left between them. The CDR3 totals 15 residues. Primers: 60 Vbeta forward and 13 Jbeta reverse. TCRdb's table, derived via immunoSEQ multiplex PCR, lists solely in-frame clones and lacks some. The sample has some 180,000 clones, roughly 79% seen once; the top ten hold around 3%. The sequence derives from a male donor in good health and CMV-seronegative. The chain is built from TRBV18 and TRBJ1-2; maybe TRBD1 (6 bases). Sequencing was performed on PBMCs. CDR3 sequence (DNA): TGTGCCAGCTCACCACCAACGGACAGCAACTATGGCTACACCTTC. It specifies CASSPPTDSNYGYTF.